The rows below give T cell receptor beta chains drawn from one sample of a study of T cell responses to AZD1222 COVID-19 vaccine. Measured with immunoSEQ multiplex PCR; TCRdb has only the in-frame clones, and not every one. This table has roughly 78,000 clones, about 82% appearing once. Source: peripheral blood, taken on day 0 of AZD1222 vaccination. Receptors were obtained from an adult in good health. Each CDR3 is given with its conserved first and last residue. The D gene is left open where the match is weak. A clone size is listed for some rows: how often the clone was seen (once, few, many), or a class if it is expanded.

TRBV7-8	TRBJ1-1	-	-	CASRRGNTEAFF	TGTGCCAGCAGACGAGGGAACACTGAAGCTTTCTTT
TRBV7-3	TRBJ2-3	many	-	CASSLGPPTSPDTQYF	TGTGCCAGCAGCTTAGGACCCCCGACCAGTCCAGATACGCAGTATTTT
TRBV3-1/TRBV3-2	TRBJ2-7	-	TRBD1	CASSHPRDRSSYEQYF	TGTGCCAGCAGCCACCCCCGGGACAGGTCCTCCTACGAGCAGTACTTC
TRBV9	TRBJ2-5	-	-	CASSVGGNPGETQYF	TGTGCCAGCAGCGTAGGGGGTAACCCGGGGGAGACCCAGTACTTC
TRBV5-1	TRBJ2-5	-	TRBD1	CASSPGQAQETQYF	TGCGCCAGCAGCCCCGGACAGGCACAAGAGACCCAGTACTTC
TRBV4-3	TRBJ1-6	once	-	CASSQDRGDGHNSPLHF	TGCGCCAGCAGCCAAGATCGGGGAGACGGGCATAATTCACCCCTCCACTTT
TRBV7-2	TRBJ2-7	-	-	CASSLPLAGATGEQYF	TGTGCCAGCAGCCTGCCACTGGCGGGGGCTACTGGGGAGCAGTACTTC
TRBV27	TRBJ1-2	-	-	CASSLRARDATGYTF	TGTGCCAGCAGTTTAAGGGCCAGGGACGCAACTGGCTACACCTTC
TRBV6-5	TRBJ2-5	-	-	CASSRTLQETQYF	TGTGCCAGCAGCCGGACACTCCAAGAGACCCAGTACTTC
TRBV30	TRBJ2-3	-	-	CAWSAGTNTDTQYF	TGTGCCTGGAGTGCCGGGACAAACACAGATACGCAGTATTTT
TRBV6-4	TRBJ2-1	few	TRBD1	CASSDSITGGYNEQFF	TGTGCCAGCAGTGACTCGATAACAGGGGGCTACAATGAGCAGTTCTTC
TRBV14	TRBJ1-3	-	-	CASSQMDRSGNTIYF	TGTGCCAGCAGCCAAATGGACCGCTCTGGAAACACCATATATTTT
TRBV19	TRBJ2-5	-	-	CASTPGPSKGETQYF	TGTGCCAGTACCCCGGGACCCTCCAAGGGGGAGACCCAGTACTTC
TRBV20-1	TRBJ2-3	-	-	CSASNSESSTDTQYF	TGCAGTGCTAGTAATAGCGAATCTAGCACAGATACGCAGTATTTT
TRBV4-1	TRBJ2-7	-	TRBD1	CASSQEQGSSYEQYF	TGCGCCAGCAGCCAAGAACAGGGGAGCTCCTACGAGCAGTACTTC
TRBV5-1	TRBJ2-3	-	TRBD1	CASSLEPTGGVGDTQYF	TGCGCCAGCAGCTTGGAACCCACAGGGGGTGTAGGAGATACGCAGTATTTT
TRBV5-5	TRBJ1-4	-	-	CASSLVRGANEKLFF	TGTGCCAGCAGCTTGGTTAGAGGGGCTAATGAAAAACTGTTTTTT
TRBV10-3	TRBJ2-3	-	TRBD1	CAISDKGALSDTQYF	TGTGCCATCAGTGACAAGGGGGCGCTTAGTGATACGCAGTATTTT
TRBV5-4	TRBJ2-2	few	TRBD2	CASSQTSGGTNTGELFF	TGTGCCAGCAGCCAGACTAGCGGGGGGACCAACACCGGGGAGCTGTTTTTT
TRBV5-4	TRBJ2-5	few	-	CASSIDQETQYF	TGTGCCAGCAGCATAGACCAAGAGACCCAGTACTTC
TRBV4-1	TRBJ1-5	-	-	CASSQEGGTRFDRQPQHF	TGCGCCAGCAGCCAAGAGGGGGGGACAAGATTTGACCGACAGCCCCAGCATTTT
TRBV10-3	TRBJ1-1	-	-	CAISGQINTEAFF	TGTGCCATCAGTGGACAGATTAACACTGAAGCTTTCTTT
TRBV12-3/TRBV12-4	TRBJ2-7	few	-	CASSQSWERQYF	TGTGCCAGCAGTCAAAGCTGGGAAAGGCAGTACTTC
TRBV6-6	TRBJ1-5	-	TRBD1	CASGGGTAKNQPQHF	TGTGCCAGCGGAGGTGGGACAGCAAAAAATCAGCCCCAGCATTTT
TRBV10-3	TRBJ2-7	-	TRBD2	CAISEGTSGRVAPYEQYF	TGTGCCATCAGTGAAGGGACTAGCGGGAGGGTGGCCCCCTACGAGCAGTACTTC
TRBV6-5	TRBJ1-2	-	-	CASSLQVANYGYTF	TGTGCCAGCAGTTTACAGGTAGCTAACTATGGCTACACCTTC
TRBV6-2/TRBV6-3	TRBJ2-3	-	TRBD2	CASSRSGAVQYF	TGTGCCAGCAGCCGCAGCGGGGCAGTACAGTATTTT
TRBV7-2	TRBJ2-4	-	-	CASSPEGQGLAKNIQYF	TGTGCCAGCAGCCCCGAGGGGCAGGGGCTAGCCAAAAACATTCAGTACTTC
TRBV7-9	TRBJ1-1	-	TRBD1	CASSPNRGHLGTEAFF	TGTGCCAGCAGCCCGAATAGGGGGCACCTCGGCACTGAAGCTTTCTTT
TRBV5-1	TRBJ2-1	-	-	CASSLAAGGYNEQFF	TGCGCCAGCAGCTTGGCGGCCGGTGGGTACAATGAGCAGTTCTTC
TRBV5-8	TRBJ2-5	-	-	CASSIMGGAGQETQYF	TGTGCCAGCAGCATCATGGGGGGCGCAGGTCAAGAGACCCAGTACTTC
TRBV7-2	TRBJ2-2	-	TRBD1	CASSYRQGGTGELFF	TGTGCCAGCAGCTACCGACAGGGTGGGACCGGGGAGCTGTTTTTT
TRBV11-2	TRBJ2-1	-	-	CASSPPLGQSSYNEQFF	TGTGCCAGCAGCCCTCCTCTCGGACAGAGCTCCTACAATGAGCAGTTCTTC
TRBV5-4	TRBJ2-7	-	TRBD1	CASSPPGQEAYEQYF	TGTGCCAGCAGCCCCCCGGGACAGGAAGCCTACGAGCAGTACTTC
TRBV12-1	TRBJ2-1	-	-	CASSFTRTSGNNEQFF	TGTGCCAGCAGCTTTACCCGGACTAGCGGAAACAATGAGCAGTTCTTC
TRBV3-1/TRBV3-2	TRBJ1-3	-	-	CASRAASGNTIYF	TGTGCCAGCAGGGCAGCCTCTGGAAACACCATATATTTT
TRBV20-1	TRBJ2-5	-	-	CSASIADQETQYF	TGCAGTGCTAGTATAGCGGATCAAGAGACCCAGTACTTC
TRBV12-5	TRBJ2-7	-	-	CASGLARLFSYEQYF	TGTGCTAGTGGTTTGGCCCGTCTTTTCTCCTACGAGCAGTACTTC
TRBV7-2	TRBJ2-7	-	TRBD1	CASSPWTSPGQGFHEQYF	TGTGCCAGCAGCCCCTGGACATCACCGGGACAGGGCTTCCACGAGCAGTACTTC
TRBV7-2	TRBJ2-1	-	-	CASSLVGGGHNEQFF	TGTGCCAGCAGCTTAGTGGGGGGAGGCCACAATGAGCAGTTCTTC
TRBV19	TRBJ2-1	-	TRBD2	CASSITGTSGNEQFF	TGTGCCAGTAGTATTACCGGGACTAGCGGTAATGAGCAGTTCTTC
TRBV5-5	TRBJ2-3	-	-	CASRGGVFTDTQYF	TGTGCTAGCCGAGGGGGAGTGTTCACAGATACGCAGTATTTT
TRBV10-2	TRBJ2-1	-	TRBD2	CASRGLAGTYNEQFF	TGCGCCAGCAGGGGACTAGCGGGAACCTACAATGAGCAGTTCTTC
TRBV4-1	TRBJ2-2	once	-	CASSQDRDLSLAGELFF	TGCGCCAGCAGCCAAGATAGAGACTTGTCCTTGGCGGGGGAGCTGTTTTTT
TRBV11-2	TRBJ1-5	-	-	CASSLRGNQPQHF	TGTGCCAGCAGCTTAAGGGGCAATCAGCCCCAGCATTTT
TRBV12-3/TRBV12-4	TRBJ1-4	-	-	CASSYTPEKLFF	TGTGCCAGCAGCTACACACCCGAAAAACTGTTTTTT